What follows describes a single TCR beta chain. The data are from a study of blood T cell repertoires in COVID-19. The overall study: PBMCs, B-cell-depleted T cells, or T cells provided the cDNA or gDNA that made up the material.

The length of the CDR3 is 12 residues. The germline gives CDR1 MNHEY, CDR2 SVGAGI. The germline V and J ends were trimmed by 7 bases and 3 bases, with 7 bases remaining between them. Per the authors' pipeline: Reference gene primer amplification gave estimated nucleated cell counts. Measured with immunoSEQ multiplex PCR; TCRdb has only the in-frame clones, and not every one. That table furnishes V, J and clone size, whereas the DNA furnished D and trimming. In the table there are about 390,000 clones, about 89% of which are singletons. Seattle patients were enrolled while actively infected and followed longitudinally.

The sequence was collected from a woman in her fifties or sixties with COVID-19, enrolled during active disease. What was sequenced was peripheral blood. The chain is built from TRBV6-5 and TRBJ1-3, with D uncertain. DNA of the CDR3: TGTGCCAGCAAGAACAGTGGAAACACCATATATTTT. Translated, it gives CASKNSGNTIYF.